One and the same sample provided the 10 T cell receptor beta chains below, sequenced in a study of post-analysis software for immune sequencing data. Antigen specificity for these receptors is unknown. Libraries were made from TCR beta cDNA, and they carried unique molecular identifiers. TCRdb ran MiXCR on the PCR reads and lists one entry per CDR3 protein. Of about 810,000 distinct CDR3 sequences listed, approximately 57% are singletons. Points from the study as a whole: Comparison of patients with controls showed five TRBV segments more frequent in patients, TRBV5-6, TRBV5-1 and TRBV20-1 among them.

Sequencing was done on a sample of blood. The receptors stem from a girl under 18 with multiple sclerosis.

This chain joins TRBV6-5 and TRBJ2-7, with D tentatively TRBD1 or TRBD2 (5 bases each). V gave up 5 bases and J gave up 3 bases, with 11 bases separating them. The CDR3 is 13 residues long. Germline V lookup: CDR1 MNHEY, CDR2 SVGAGI. The CDR3 DNA is TGTGCCAGCAGTCCCAGGGACGTCTACGAGCAGTACTTC. Encoded protein: CASSPRDVYEQYF.

This chain uses TRBV5-5 with TRBJ2-3; D is unresolved. Between the trimmed V and J ends, which lost 4 bases and 2 bases, there was a span of 14 bases. CDR3 size: 15 residues. Germline V gene sequence: CDR1 SGHKS, CDR2 YYEKEE (reference sequence). The CDR3 reads CASSLDWGSTDTQYF. DNA for the CDR3: TGTGCCAGCAGCCTTGACTGGGGATCCACAGATACGCAGTATTTT.

The table lists this clonotype with a few counts. J is TRBJ2-3 and V is TRBV10-3; D unresolved. Between the trimmed V and J ends, which lost 3 bases and 0 bases, there was a span of 16 bases. Germline CDR1 reads ENHRY; CDR2 reads SYGVKD. The CDR3 extends over 17 amino acids. CDR3 residues: CAISDKASGGSTDTQYF. The CDR3 DNA sequence: TGTGCCATCAGTGACAAAGCCTCCGGCGGAAGCACAGATACGCAGTATTTT.

This clonotype was counted once. The chain employs TRBV5-1 and TRBJ2-1, with 11 bases lining up with TRBD2. Germline V gives CDR1 SGHRS, CDR2 YFSETQ. The CDR3 runs 19 residues. V lost 3 bases and J lost 0; bases outside the gene matches: 11. The CDR3 protein is CASSSTGLAVLSSYNEQFF. In DNA, the CDR3 is TGCGCCAGCAGCTCTACGGGACTAGCGGTTCTGAGCTCCTACAATGAGCAGTTCTTC.

The sample holds a few counts of this clonotype. This chain joins TRBV29-1 and TRBJ1-2; 8 nucleotides match TRBD1. CDR3 length: 14 residues. Trimming removed 7 bases from V and 0 bases from J; junction bases left unmatched: 7. CDR1 is SQVTM and CDR2 is ANQGSEA in the germline V gene. The CDR3 DNA sequence: TGCAGCGGTCTTGGACAGGGAGCTAACTATGGCTACACCTTC. It is translated as CSGLGQGANYGYTF.

This clonotype was seen only a few times. As DNA, the CDR3 is TGTGCCATCAGTGAGTCGGGAGTAGGAGATACGCAGTATTTT. Protein product: CAISESGVGDTQYF. The gene calls are TRBV10-3 and TRBJ2-3; TRBD2 is a possible D gene (5 bases). The ends were cut back, 0 bases at V and 5 bases at J, with 9 bases in the middle. The CDR3 covers 14 residues. Looked up from germline, CDR1 is ENHRY and CDR2 is SYGVKD.

The rearrangement uses TRBV4-1 and TRBJ2-3; TRBD1 is a possible D gene (6 bases). This CDR3 has 17 amino acids. V lost 5 bases to trimming and J lost 6 bases, with 24 bases between them. From germline, CDR1 is MGHRA and CDR2 YSYEKL. CDR3 sequence: CASSYTAGTPTPDTQYF. DNA for the CDR3: TGCGCCAGCAGCTACACCGCCGGGACACCAACGCCGGATACGCAGTATTTT.

The chain employs TRBV20-1 and TRBJ2-1, with 12 bases identical to TRBD2. CDR1 and CDR2 from the germline V gene are DFQATT and SNEGSKA (reference sequence). CDR3 length equals 16 residues. V trimming: 3 bases; J trimming: 1 base; junction bases outside the gene matches: 4. In DNA form, the CDR3 reads TGCAGTGCTAGTGGACTAGCGGGGTGGTCCTACAATGAGCAGTTCTTC. It translates to CSASGLAGWSYNEQFF.

The chain is built from TRBV4-1 and TRBJ2-7; possibly TRBD1 for D (5 bases). The J call may be mistaken, given a closer DNA end match to TRBJ2-5. Germline V lookup: CDR1 MGHRA, CDR2 YSYEKL. This CDR3 region has 14 residues. The CDR3 here is CASSQDAGSETQYF. CDR3 nucleotides: TGCGCCAGCAGCCAAGATGCAGGGTCTGAGACCCAGTACTTC.

V usage is TRBV5-1 and J usage is TRBJ2-7, with 8 bases identical to TRBD2. J lost 0 bases, V lost 0 bases, and 14 bases had no gene match. Germline lookup yields CDR1 SGHRS and CDR2 YFSETQ. This CDR3 has 19 residues. This CDR3 is CASSLGVQGLGSGSYEQYF. The CDR3 bases are TGCGCCAGCAGCTTGGGGGTCCAGGGACTAGGTAGTGGCTCCTACGAGCAGTACTTC. The variable domain in full, with the rest retrieved from reference TRBV5-1 and TRBJ2-7, is KAGVTQTPRYLIKTRGQQVTLSCSPISGHRSVSWYQQTPGQGLQFLFEYFSETQRNKGNFPGRFSGRQFSNSRSEMNVSTLELGDSALYLCASSLGVQGLGSGSYEQYFGPGTRLTVT.